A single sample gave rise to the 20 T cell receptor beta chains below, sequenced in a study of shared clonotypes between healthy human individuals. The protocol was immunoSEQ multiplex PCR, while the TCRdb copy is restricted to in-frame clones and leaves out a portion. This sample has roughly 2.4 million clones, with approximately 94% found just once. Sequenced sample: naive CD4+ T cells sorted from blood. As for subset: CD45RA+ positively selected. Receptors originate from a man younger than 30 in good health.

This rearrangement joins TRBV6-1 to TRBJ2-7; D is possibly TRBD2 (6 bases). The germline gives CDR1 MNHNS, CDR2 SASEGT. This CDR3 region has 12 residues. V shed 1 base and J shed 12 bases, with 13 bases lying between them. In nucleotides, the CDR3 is TGTGCCAGCAGTGAAGATTACGGAGGGTCGTACTTC. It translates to CASSEDYGGSYF.

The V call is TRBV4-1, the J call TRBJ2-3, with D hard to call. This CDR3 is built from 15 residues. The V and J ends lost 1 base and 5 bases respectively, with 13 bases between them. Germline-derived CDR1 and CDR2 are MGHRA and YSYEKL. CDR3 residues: CASSQVWSRLDTQYF. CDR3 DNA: TGCGCCAGCAGCCAAGTATGGTCGAGATTAGATACGCAGTATTTT.

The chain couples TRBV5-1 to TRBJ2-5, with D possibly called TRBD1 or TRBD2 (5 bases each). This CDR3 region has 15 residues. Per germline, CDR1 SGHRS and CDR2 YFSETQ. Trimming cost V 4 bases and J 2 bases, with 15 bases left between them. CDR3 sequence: CASSPPGLLQETQYF. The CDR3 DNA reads TGCGCCAGCAGCCCACCGGGGCTACTTCAAGAGACCCAGTACTTC.

This CDR3 reads CASNPGTSGRGSTDTQYF. In nucleotides, the CDR3 is TGTGCCAGCAACCCGGGGACTAGCGGGAGGGGAAGCACAGATACGCAGTATTTT. The V call is TRBV5-6, the J call TRBJ2-3, with 16 bases that match TRBD2. Germline CDR1 SGHDT, CDR2 YYEEEE. The CDR3 spans 18 residues. With V trimmed by 6 bases and J by 0 bases, 7 bases remained unmatched.

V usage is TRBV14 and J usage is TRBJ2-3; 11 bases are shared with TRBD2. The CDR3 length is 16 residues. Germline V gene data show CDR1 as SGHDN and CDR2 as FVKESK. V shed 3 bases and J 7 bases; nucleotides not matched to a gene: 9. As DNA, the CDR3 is TGTGCCAGCAGCCACCGCCAGGGACTAGCGGAGAATACGCAGTATTTT. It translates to CASSHRQGLAENTQYF.

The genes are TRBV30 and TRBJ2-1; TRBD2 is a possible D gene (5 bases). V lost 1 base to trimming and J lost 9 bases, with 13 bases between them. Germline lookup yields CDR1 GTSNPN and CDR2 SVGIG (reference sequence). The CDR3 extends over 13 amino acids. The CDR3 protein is CAWSATLEGEQFF. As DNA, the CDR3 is TGTGCCTGGAGTGCGACCTTAGAGGGTGAGCAGTTCTTC.

CDR3: CASSLRDRTTDTQYF. CDR3 nucleotides: TGTGCCAGCAGCCTCCGGGACAGAACCACAGATACGCAGTATTTT. This rearrangement joins TRBV7-9 to TRBJ2-3, with TRBD1 matching over 7 bases. The length of the CDR3 is 15 residues. V was clipped by 5 bases and J by 2 bases; unmatched bases: 7. The germline CDR1 and CDR2 sequences are SEHNR and FQNEAQ (reference sequence). The full variable domain, rest sourced from reference TRBV7-9 and TRBJ2-3, is DTGVSQNPRHKITKRGQNVTFRCDPISEHNRLYWYRQTLGQGPEFLTYFQNEAQLEKSRLLSDRFSAERPKGSFSTLEIQRTEQGDSAMYLCASSLRDRTTDTQYFGPGTRLTVL.

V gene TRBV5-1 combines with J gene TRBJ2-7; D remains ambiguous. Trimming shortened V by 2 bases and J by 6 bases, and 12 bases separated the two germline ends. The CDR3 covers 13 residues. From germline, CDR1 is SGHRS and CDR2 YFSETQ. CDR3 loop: CASSFHENTEQYF. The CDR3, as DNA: TGCGCCAGCAGCTTTCATGAGAACACCGAGCAGTACTTC.

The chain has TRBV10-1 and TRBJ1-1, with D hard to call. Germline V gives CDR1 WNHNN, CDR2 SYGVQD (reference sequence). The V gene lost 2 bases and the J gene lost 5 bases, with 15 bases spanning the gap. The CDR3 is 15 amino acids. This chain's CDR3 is CASSEAGMLRTEAFF. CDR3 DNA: TGCGCCAGCAGTGAGGCAGGCATGCTGCGGACTGAAGCTTTCTTT.

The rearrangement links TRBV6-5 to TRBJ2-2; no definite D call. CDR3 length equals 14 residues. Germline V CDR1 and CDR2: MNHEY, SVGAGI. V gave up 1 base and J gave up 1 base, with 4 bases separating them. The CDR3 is CASSYWENTGELFF. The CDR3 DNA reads TGTGCCAGCAGTTACTGGGAGAACACCGGGGAGCTGTTTTTT.

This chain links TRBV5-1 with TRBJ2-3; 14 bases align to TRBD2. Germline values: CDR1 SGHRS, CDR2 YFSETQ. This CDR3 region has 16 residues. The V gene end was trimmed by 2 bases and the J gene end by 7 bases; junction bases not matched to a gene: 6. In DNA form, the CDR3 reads TGCGCCAGCAGCTTTGACGGGACTAGCGGGAGAAATACGCAGTATTTT. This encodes CASSFDGTSGRNTQYF.

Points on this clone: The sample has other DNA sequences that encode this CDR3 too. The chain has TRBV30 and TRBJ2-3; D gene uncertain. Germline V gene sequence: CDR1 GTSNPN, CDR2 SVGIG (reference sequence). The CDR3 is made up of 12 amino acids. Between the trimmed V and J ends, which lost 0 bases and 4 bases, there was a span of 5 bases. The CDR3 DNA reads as TGTGCCTGGAGTGTAAGGTCAGATACGCAGTATTTT. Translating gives CAWSVRSDTQYF.

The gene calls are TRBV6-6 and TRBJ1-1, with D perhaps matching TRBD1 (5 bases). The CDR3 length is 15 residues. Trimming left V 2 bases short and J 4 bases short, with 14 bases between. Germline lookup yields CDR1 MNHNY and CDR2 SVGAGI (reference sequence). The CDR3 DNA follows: TGTGCCAGCAGTTACGTCCCGGGGCGGTCCACTGAAGCTTTCTTT. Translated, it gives CASSYVPGRSTEAFF.

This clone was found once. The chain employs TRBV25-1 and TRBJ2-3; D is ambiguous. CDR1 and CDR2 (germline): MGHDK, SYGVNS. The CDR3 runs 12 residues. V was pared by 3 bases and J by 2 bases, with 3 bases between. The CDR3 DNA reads TGTGCCAGCAGTGACCACACAGATACGCAGTATTTT. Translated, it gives CASSDHTDTQYF.

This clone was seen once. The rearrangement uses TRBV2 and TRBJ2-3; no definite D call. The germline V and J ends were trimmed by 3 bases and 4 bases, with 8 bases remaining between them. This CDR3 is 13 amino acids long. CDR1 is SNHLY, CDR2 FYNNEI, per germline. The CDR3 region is CASSDWNADTQYF. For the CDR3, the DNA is TGTGCCAGCAGTGATTGGAACGCAGATACGCAGTATTTT. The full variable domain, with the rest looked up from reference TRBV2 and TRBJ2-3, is EPEVTQTPSHQVTQMGQEVILRCVPISNHLYFYWYRQILGQKVEFLVSFYNNEISEKSEIFDDQFSVERPDGSNFTLKIRSTKLEDSAMYFCASSDWNADTQYFGPGTRLTVL.

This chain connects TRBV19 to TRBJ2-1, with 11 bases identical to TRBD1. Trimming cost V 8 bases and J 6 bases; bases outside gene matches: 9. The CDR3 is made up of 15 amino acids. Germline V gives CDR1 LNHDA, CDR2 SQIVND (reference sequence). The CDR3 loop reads CASQLPGQGGNEQFF. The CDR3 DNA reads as TGTGCCAGTCAATTACCGGGACAGGGGGGCAATGAGCAGTTCTTC.

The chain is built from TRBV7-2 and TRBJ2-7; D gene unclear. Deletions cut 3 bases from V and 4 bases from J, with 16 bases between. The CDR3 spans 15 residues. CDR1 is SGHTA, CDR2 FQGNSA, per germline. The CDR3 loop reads CASSFVSTGSYEQYF. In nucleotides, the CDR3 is TGTGCCAGCAGCTTTGTATCGACCGGCAGTTACGAGCAGTACTTC.

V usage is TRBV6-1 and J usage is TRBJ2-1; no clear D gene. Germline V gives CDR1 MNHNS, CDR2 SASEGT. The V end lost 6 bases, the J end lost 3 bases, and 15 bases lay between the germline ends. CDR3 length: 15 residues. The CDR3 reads CASSLGEKVYNEQFF. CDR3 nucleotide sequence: TGTGCCAGCAGCCTTGGAGAGAAGGTCTACAATGAGCAGTTCTTC.

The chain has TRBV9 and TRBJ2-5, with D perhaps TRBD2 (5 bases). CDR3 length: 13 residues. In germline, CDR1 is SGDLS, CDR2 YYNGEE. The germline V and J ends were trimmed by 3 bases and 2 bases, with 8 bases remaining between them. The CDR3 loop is CASSGGRQETQYF. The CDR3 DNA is TGTGCCAGCAGCGGTGGGAGACAAGAGACCCAGTACTTC.

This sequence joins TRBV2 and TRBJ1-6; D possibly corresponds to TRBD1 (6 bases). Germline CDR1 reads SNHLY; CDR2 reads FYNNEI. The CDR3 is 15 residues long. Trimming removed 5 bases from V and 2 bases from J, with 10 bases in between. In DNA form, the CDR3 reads TGTGCCAGCAGTCGGGGGGCCCCCTATAATTCACCCCTCCACTTT. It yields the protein CASSRGAPYNSPLHF.